What follows are 2 T cell receptor beta chains derived from one specimen sequenced in a study of Ad26.COV2.S vaccination and SARS-CoV-2 variants. Treatment indicated: around 19 received Ad26.COV2.S at low or high dose, single or two shots; several received placebo; per-sample allocation not given. All samples were drawn on day 63, counting from the first vaccine or placebo injection. TCRdb's copy holds only in-frame clones and misses some; the assay was immunoSEQ multiplex PCR. The sample lists some 300,000 clones, about 86% occurring once. The specimen was peripheral blood, collected in a trial of Ad26.COV2.S vaccine versus placebo. These receptors were taken from a person between 18 and 65 years old who received the Ad26.COV2.S COVID-19 vaccine or a placebo.

The chain uses TRBV7-9 and TRBJ1-3; 10 bases align to TRBD1. The germline gives CDR1 SEHNR, CDR2 FQNEAQ (reference sequence). The V segment lost 5 bases and the J segment 5 bases; nucleotides outside the gene matches: 15. This CDR3 region has 18 residues. CDR3 in amino acids: CASSTHGTGDGRRNTIYF. CDR3 coding DNA: TGTGCCAGCAGCACCCACGGGACAGGGGACGGGAGACGAAACACCATATATTTT. The full variable domain, completed using reference TRBV7-9 and TRBJ1-3, is DTGVSQNPRHKITKRGQNVTFRCDPISEHNRLYWYRQTLGQGPEFLTYFQNEAQLEKSRLLSDRFSAERPKGSFSTLEIQRTEQGDSAMYLCASSTHGTGDGRRNTIYFGEGSWLTVV.

This clone has a handful of counts. The gene calls are TRBV7-9 and TRBJ1-1; D remains ambiguous. Trimming removed 2 bases at V and 0 bases at J, with 10 bases between. This CDR3 has 15 amino acids. Germline V lookup: CDR1 SEHNR, CDR2 FQNEAQ (reference sequence). CDR3 nucleotide sequence: TGTGCCAGCAGCTTAACGCGGGTGGTGAACACTGAAGCTTTCTTT. Its protein product is CASSLTRVVNTEAFF.